Shown below are 4 T cell receptor beta chains from a single sample sequenced in a study of monozygotic twins with inflammatory bowel disease. TCRdb re-called the 5' RACE reads and gives one entry per CDR3 protein, without DNA. Here the sample table reports over 350,000 distinct CDR3 sequences. The source material was blood. These receptors all come from a human donor with ulcerative colitis or Crohn's disease, or a healthy co-twin of an affected twin (not recorded which).

This CDR3 reads CSVGGLAKNIQYF. The rearrangement joins TRBV29-1 to TRBJ2-4; with no DNA, the TCRdb D assignment of TRBD1 cannot be verified. CDR1 and CDR2 (germline): SQVTM, ANQGSEA. This CDR3 has 13 amino acids.

The chain's CDR3 is CASSTTGINQPQHF. The chain has TRBV6-5 and TRBJ1-5. Germline V gene lookup returns CDR1 MNHEY and CDR2 SVGAGI. This CDR3 region has 14 residues.

J is TRBJ1-5 and V is TRBV19; there is no DNA to check the TCRdb D call of TRBD1. Germline V gene sequence: CDR1 LNHDA, CDR2 SQIVND (reference sequence). This CDR3 is built from 18 residues. The CDR3 sequence is CASSIDRNRGASNQPQHF.

The chain has TRBV9 and TRBJ2-3; no DNA is available, so the TRBD2 call from TCRdb remains unchecked. CDR3 length: 16 residues. CDR1 and CDR2 (germline): SGDLS, YYNGEE. The CDR3 here is CASSPSLASGPYTQYF.